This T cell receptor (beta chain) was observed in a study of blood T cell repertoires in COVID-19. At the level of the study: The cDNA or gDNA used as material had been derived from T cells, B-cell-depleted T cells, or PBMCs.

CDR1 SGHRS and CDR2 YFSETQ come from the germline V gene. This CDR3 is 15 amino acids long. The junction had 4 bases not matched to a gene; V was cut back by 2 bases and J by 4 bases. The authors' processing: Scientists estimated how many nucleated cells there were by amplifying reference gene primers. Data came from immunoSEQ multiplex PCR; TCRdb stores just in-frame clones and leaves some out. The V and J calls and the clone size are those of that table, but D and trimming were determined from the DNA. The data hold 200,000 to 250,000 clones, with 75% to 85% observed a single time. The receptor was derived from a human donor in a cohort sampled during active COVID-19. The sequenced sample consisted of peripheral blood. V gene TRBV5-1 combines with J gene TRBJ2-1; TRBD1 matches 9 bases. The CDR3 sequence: CASSLGQGKYNEQFF. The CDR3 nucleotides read TGCGCCAGCAGCTTAGGACAGGGGAAATACAATGAGCAGTTCTTC.